Listed below are T cell receptor beta chains from one sample, sequenced in a study of T-cell memory formation after mild COVID-19. MiXCR, applied by TCRdb to the 5' RACE reads, yields one record per CDR3 protein. The repertoire holds 110,000 or so distinct CDR3 sequences, around a fifth seen once, with roughly two fifths in the top ten. Material: PBMCs or a T cell subset sorted from them (not recorded which). These receptors were obtained from a man between 18 and 35 years old who had mild COVID-19 (a few samples of this study predate the infection). Cell type and time point are not known. The CDR3 runs from the conserved cysteine through the conserved F or W. The order of the fields is V gene, D gene, J gene, clone size, CDR3 protein, CDR3 DNA. D genes are given only for firm matches. The size of a clone is reported for some rows only, either as once, few or many, or as a class for expanded clones.

TRBV6-2/TRBV6-3	TRBD2	TRBJ2-2	NA	CASRGLADTGELFF	TGTGCCAGCAGGGGACTAGCGGACACCGGGGAGCTGTTTTTT
TRBV20-1	NA	TRBJ2-7	few	CSAREWQTYEQYF	TGCAGTGCTAGAGAGTGGCAGACATACGAGCAGTACTTC
TRBV5-6	NA	TRBJ1-6	few	CASSLERQSYSPLHF	TGTGCCAGCAGCTTGGAGCGACAGAGCTATTCACCCCTCCACTTT
TRBV6-5	NA	TRBJ2-1	many	CASSYSGSSYNEQFF	TGTGCCAGCAGTTACTCGGGGAGTTCCTACAATGAGCAGTTCTTC
TRBV4-2	NA	TRBJ1-2	few	CASSLGGAPTGYTF	TGTGCCAGCAGCCTGGGGGGGGCGCCTACCGGCTACACCTTC
TRBV4-1	NA	TRBJ2-1	NA	CASSQDLADEQFF	TGCGCCAGCAGCCAAGATCTAGCAGATGAGCAGTTCTTC
TRBV3-1	TRBD1	TRBJ2-1	few	CASSQVGGQGANEQFF	TGTGCCAGCAGCCAAGTGGGGGGACAGGGGGCCAATGAGCAGTTCTTC
TRBV4-3	NA	TRBJ2-5	NA	CASSQEVWQLETQYF	TGCGCCAGCAGCCAAGAGGTCTGGCAGTTAGAGACCCAGTACTTC
TRBV7-2	TRBD2	TRBJ2-5	few	CASSKLAGSWETQYF	TGTGCCAGCAGCAAACTAGCGGGGAGCTGGGAGACCCAGTACTTC
TRBV6-5	NA	TRBJ1-5	few	CASSHRNNQPQHF	TGTGCCAGCAGTCACAGGAATAATCAGCCCCAGCATTTT
TRBV29-1	NA	TRBJ2-5	NA	CSVDPFRGAQETQYF	TGCAGCGTTGACCCCTTCAGGGGAGCACAAGAGACCCAGTACTTC
TRBV7-2	TRBD1	TRBJ2-2	NA	CASSLDRGQDTGELFF	TGTGCCAGCAGCTTAGACAGGGGGCAAGACACCGGGGAGCTGTTTTTT
TRBV12-3/TRBV12-4	NA	TRBJ1-1	few	CASSFGNGNTEAFF	TGTGCCAGCAGTTTCGGGAACGGGAACACTGAAGCTTTCTTT
TRBV6-4	NA	TRBJ2-1	once	CASSDFGLGNEQFF	TGTGCCAGCAGTGACTTTGGGCTAGGCAATGAGCAGTTCTTC
TRBV7-2	NA	TRBJ2-1	NA	CASSFKGSYNEQFF	TGTGCCAGCAGCTTCAAGGGCTCCTACAATGAGCAGTTCTTC
TRBV19	NA	TRBJ1-6	NA	CASSIKGVGSPLHF	TGTGCCAGTAGTATCAAGGGAGTGGGTTCACCCCTCCACTTT
TRBV6-6	TRBD1	TRBJ2-3	few	CASRGQSTDTQYF	TGTGCCAGCAGGGGACAGAGCACAGATACGCAGTATTTT
TRBV6-6	NA	TRBJ2-5	NA	CASRLRFLHQETQYF	TGTGCCAGCAGACTCCGATTCCTCCACCAAGAGACCCAGTACTTC
TRBV21-1	NA	TRBJ2-1	NA	CASSKGGGARYEQFF	TGTGCCAGCAGCAAAGGTGGGGGGGCCCGATATGAGCAGTTCTTC
TRBV7-2	NA	TRBJ2-1	NA	CASSLAPQVQFF	TGTGCCAGCAGCTTAGCCCCCCAGGTTCAGTTCTTC
TRBV7-2	NA	TRBJ1-1	NA	CASSLVRANTEAFF	TGTGCCAGCAGCTTAGTCAGGGCCAACACTGAAGCTTTCTTT
TRBV27	NA	TRBJ2-1	NA	CASSPGYTYNEQFF	TGTGCCAGCAGTCCAGGATATACCTACAATGAGCAGTTCTTC
TRBV7-3	NA	TRBJ2-3	NA	CASSLWPADTQYF	TGTGCCAGCAGCTTATGGCCGGCGGATACGCAGTATTTT
TRBV7-9	TRBD2	TRBJ2-2	NA	CASSPWGGVRTGELFF	TGTGCCAGCAGCCCGTGGGGGGGAGTTCGTACCGGGGAGCTGTTTTTT
TRBV11-2	NA	TRBJ2-7	few	CASSLLTGSDEQYF	TGTGCCAGCAGCCTTCTGACTGGGTCGGACGAGCAGTACTTC
TRBV5-1	NA	TRBJ2-5	few	CASSLLGALETQYF	TGCGCCAGCAGCTTACTGGGGGCGTTGGAGACCCAGTACTTC
TRBV9	NA	TRBJ2-3	few	CASSVAGAADTQYF	TGTGCCAGCAGCGTAGCAGGGGCCGCAGATACGCAGTATTTT
TRBV10-3	TRBD2	TRBJ2-1	NA	CAISESSRGGYNEQFF	TGTGCCATCAGTGAGTCGAGCCGGGGGGGGTACAATGAGCAGTTCTTC
TRBV28	TRBD2	TRBJ2-5	NA	CASSTIRGEKETQYF	TGTGCCAGCAGTACCATACGGGGGGAAAAAGAGACCCAGTACTTC
TRBV6-6	NA	TRBJ2-1	NA	CASSYGFDEQFF	TGTGCCAGCAGTTATGGGTTCGATGAGCAGTTCTTC
TRBV15	TRBD1	TRBJ1-3	NA	CATTRRGPSGNTIYF	TGTGCCACCACCCGGAGGGGGCCGTCTGGAAACACCATATATTTT
TRBV12-3/TRBV12-4	NA	TRBJ2-2	few	CASSFKATGELFF	TGTGCCAGCAGTTTCAAGGCGACCGGGGAGCTGTTTTTT
TRBV6-5	TRBD1	TRBJ2-2	NA	CASSSAQGASGELFF	TGTGCCAGCAGCTCCGCACAGGGGGCTTCAGGGGAGCTGTTTTTT
TRBV30	NA	TRBJ2-4	NA	CAWSTGPDIQYF	TGTGCCTGGAGTACGGGCCCTGACATTCAGTACTTC
TRBV6-2/TRBV6-3	NA	TRBJ2-2	few	CASRKQRTGELFF	TGTGCCAGCAGGAAACAGCGAACCGGGGAGCTGTTTTTT
TRBV11-2	TRBD1	TRBJ2-7	NA	CASSLETGTDSYEQYF	TGTGCCAGCAGCTTAGAAACGGGGACAGACTCCTACGAGCAGTACTTC
TRBV12-3/TRBV12-4	TRBD2	TRBJ2-2	NA	CASSQIAGLNTGELFF	TGTGCCAGCAGCCAGATAGCGGGCCTAAACACCGGGGAGCTGTTTTTT
TRBV6-2/TRBV6-3	NA	TRBJ2-1	many	CASTHVRESNDEQFF	TGTGCCAGCACCCACGTGCGGGAATCCAACGATGAGCAGTTCTTC
TRBV2	NA	TRBJ2-3	few	CASTGMIFVTDTQYF	TGTGCCAGCACAGGGATGATCTTCGTGACAGATACGCAGTATTTT
TRBV20-1	TRBD2	TRBJ2-2	NA	CSASGRRGGGPANTGELFF	TGCAGTGCTAGTGGTCGTCGGGGCGGGGGGCCTGCGAACACCGGGGAGCTGTTTTTT
TRBV4-3	TRBD2	TRBJ2-3	few	CASSQGSGTSGSTDTQYF	TGCGCCAGCAGCCAAGGCTCCGGGACTAGCGGAAGCACAGATACGCAGTATTTT
TRBV10-1	TRBD2	TRBJ2-1	NA	CASSESWGTSREQFF	TGCGCCAGCAGTGAGTCGTGGGGGACTAGTCGGGAGCAGTTCTTC
TRBV27	NA	TRBJ1-1	few	CASSFRGSRNTEAFF	TGTGCCAGCAGTTTTCGGGGTTCGAGGAACACTGAAGCTTTCTTT
TRBV24-1	NA	TRBJ2-1	NA	CATSGPGPHNEQFF	TGTGCCACCAGTGGCCCGGGACCACACAATGAGCAGTTCTTC
TRBV9	TRBD2	TRBJ2-2	NA	CASSGRGLAANTGELIF	TGTGCCAGCAGCGGGAGGGGACTAGCGGCTAACACCGGGGAGCTGATTTTT
TRBV30	TRBD2	TRBJ2-3	NA	CAWSGASGGGDTQYF	TGTGCCTGGAGTGGGGCTAGCGGGGGTGGAGATACGCAGTATTTT
TRBV7-3	TRBD1	TRBJ2-1	NA	CASSLTETGTGVYNEQFF	TGTGCCAGCAGCTTAACGGAGACCGGGACAGGGGTCTACAATGAGCAGTTCTTC